One sample yielded the 27 T cell receptor beta chains listed below, sequenced in a study of blood T cell repertoires in COVID-19. This table comes from immunoSEQ multiplex PCR, and its TCRdb copy is limited to in-frame clones, with some not included. The sample consists of roughly 200,000 clones, roughly four fifths of them appearing once. Specimen: peripheral blood. Receptors originate from a man aged 50 to 59 with active or convalescent COVID-19.

The chain couples TRBV28 to TRBJ2-5; 12 nucleotides align to TRBD1. CDR1 is MDHEN, CDR2 SYDVKM, per germline. V shed 4 bases, J shed 5 bases, and the junction held 5 bases outside the gene matches. The CDR3 consists of 15 residues. The CDR3 DNA reads as TGTGCCAGCAGTTCCCGGGACAGGGGGCGGGAGACCCAGTACTTC. This sequence encodes CASSSRDRGRETQYF.

The chain uses TRBV7-8 and TRBJ1-5, with D unresolved. Trimming took off 5 bases at V and 11 bases at J, with 13 bases between the two ends. The CDR3 has 12 amino acids. Germline V gene lookup returns CDR1 SGHVS and CDR2 FQNEAQ. The CDR3 DNA is TGTGCCAGCAGCCCAACTCAAGGAGCCCAGCATTTT. Protein product: CASSPTQGAQHF.

V gene TRBV30 combines with J gene TRBJ1-3; D is unclear. There are 14 residues in the CDR3. The germline V and J ends were trimmed by 0 bases and 0 bases, with 6 bases remaining between them. The V gene's germline CDR1 is GTSNPN and CDR2 SVGIG (reference sequence). CDR3 amino acids: CAWSVLSSGNTIYF. The CDR3 region has the DNA TGTGCCTGGAGTGTGTTGAGCTCTGGAAACACCATATATTTT.

V gene TRBV7-2 combines with J gene TRBJ2-7, with D maybe TRBD1 (5 bases). Trimming shortened V by 1 base and J by 7 bases, and 5 bases separated the two germline ends. The V gene's germline CDR1 is SGHTA and CDR2 FQGNSA. The CDR3 consists of 11 residues. Here the CDR3 reads CASSLGTEQYF. The DNA for the CDR3 is TGTGCCAGCAGCTTAGGGACAGAGCAGTACTTC.

This chain connects TRBV28 to TRBJ1-2, with D possibly matching TRBD1 (6 bases). Germline CDR1 and CDR2: MDHEN and SYDVKM. V was clipped by 7 bases and J by 9 bases, with 21 bases between them. The CDR3 covers 14 residues. In nucleotides, the CDR3 is TGTGCCAGCATCCCGGCCCCAGGGGCTATAAGCTACACCTTC. Protein sequence: CASIPAPGAISYTF.

The chain links TRBV3-1 (or the pseudogene TRBV3-2) to TRBJ2-7, with 7 positions matching TRBD1. This CDR3 has 15 residues. CDR1 and CDR2 (germline): LGHDT, YNNKEL (reference sequence). Unmatched junction bases numbered 5, after V lost 1 base and J lost 2 bases. The CDR3 DNA is TGTGCCAGCAGCCAAGCTAGGGACAGAGCCTACGAGCAGTACTTC. Its protein product is CASSQARDRAYEQYF.

The chain links TRBV18 to TRBJ1-1, with 7 bases identical to TRBD1. Germline loops: CDR1 KGHSH, CDR2 LQKENI. The V segment lost 3 bases and the J segment 4 bases; nucleotides outside the gene matches: 8. CDR3 length: 15 residues. CDR3 DNA sequence: TGTGCCAGCTCACCCCAGACAGGGTTGGGCACTGAAGCTTTCTTT. Protein: CASSPQTGLGTEAFF.

The chain's CDR3 is CASSLWTGTNTEAFF. The CDR3 DNA reads TGTGCCAGCAGCTTATGGACAGGGACGAACACTGAAGCTTTCTTT. The genes are TRBV7-8 and TRBJ1-1, with TRBD1 matching over 8 bases. The CDR3 totals 15 residues. The germline CDR1 and CDR2 sequences are SGHVS and FQNEAQ. The V gene end was trimmed by 2 bases and the J gene end by 1 base; junction bases not matched to a gene: 3.

This sequence joins TRBV5-1 and TRBJ2-1, with D maybe TRBD1 (5 bases). Germline values: CDR1 SGHRS, CDR2 YFSETQ. V was trimmed by 0 bases and J by 4 bases, leaving 11 bases between them. This CDR3 comprises 15 residues. CDR3 residues: CASSLAITGYNEQFF. The CDR3 region has the DNA TGCGCCAGCAGCTTGGCCATCACAGGATACAATGAGCAGTTCTTC.

The chain couples TRBV28 to TRBJ1-2; 7 nucleotides agree with TRBD1. Germline CDR1 MDHEN, CDR2 SYDVKM. J gave up 4 bases and V 5 bases, and 10 bases lay outside the gene matches. There are 15 residues in the CDR3. The CDR3 loop reads CASSPGTALFYGYTF. DNA of the CDR3: TGTGCCAGCAGTCCCGGGACAGCGCTTTTCTATGGCTACACCTTC.

DNA for the CDR3: TGTGCCAGCCAGCGGGCCACCGGGGAGCTGTTTTTT. It codes for CASQRATGELFF. The chain recombines TRBV28 with TRBJ2-2, with D possibly matching TRBD2 (6 bases). The CDR3 consists of 12 residues. The V gene lost 8 bases and the J gene lost 4 bases, with 8 bases spanning the gap. Germline assignment: CDR1 MDHEN and CDR2 SYDVKM.

The V gene is TRBV30, the J gene TRBJ1-1, with D maybe TRBD1 (5 bases). CDR3 size: 13 residues. V dropped 8 bases and J dropped 3 bases, with 16 bases sitting between them. Germline V gives CDR1 GTSNPN, CDR2 SVGIG (reference sequence). In nucleotides, the CDR3 is TGTGCCCGATCCATAGGGGTTGACACTGAAGCTTTCTTT. It is translated as CARSIGVDTEAFF.

The chain is built from TRBV9 and TRBJ1-5; 7 bases map to TRBD1. The CDR3 loop spans 14 amino acids. Germline values: CDR1 SGDLS, CDR2 YYNGEE. V shed 4 bases, J shed 4 bases, and the junction held 5 bases outside the gene matches. CDR3 region: CASSSRDSNQPQHF. In DNA, the CDR3 is TGTGCCAGCAGCTCCCGGGACAGTAATCAGCCCCAGCATTTT.

The V gene is TRBV5-1, the J gene TRBJ2-1; the D gene is possibly TRBD2 (5 bases). The V and J ends lost 0 bases and 8 bases respectively, with 15 bases between them. The CDR3 contains 15 residues. CDR1 is SGHRS, CDR2 YFSETQ, per germline. The CDR3 region has the DNA TGCGCCAGCAGCTTGGTTCTAGCTAGTGGCTATGAGCAGTTCTTC. Its protein is CASSLVLASGYEQFF. The complete variable domain, with remaining parts taken from reference TRBV5-1 and TRBJ2-1, reads KAGVTQTPRYLIKTRGQQVTLSCSPISGHRSVSWYQQTPGQGLQFLFEYFSETQRNKGNFPGRFSGRQFSNSRSEMNVSTLELGDSALYLCASSLVLASGYEQFFGPGTRLTVL.

There are a few counts of this clone. V gene TRBV19 combines with J gene TRBJ1-2; the match to TRBD1 covers 7 bases. This CDR3 comprises 13 residues. CDR1 and CDR2 from the germline V gene are LNHDA and SQIVND (reference sequence). Trimming removed 6 bases from V and 8 bases from J; junction bases left unmatched: 9. The CDR3 spells CASSHRGPGGYTF. The CDR3, as DNA: TGTGCCAGTAGCCACAGGGGCCCTGGGGGCTACACCTTC. Full variable domain (outside the CDR3, taken from reference TRBV19 and TRBJ1-2): DGGITQSPKYLFRKEGQNVTLSCEQNLNHDAMYWYRQDPGQGLRLIYYSQIVNDFQKGDIAEGYSVSREKKESFPLTVTSAQKNPTAFYLCASSHRGPGGYTFGSGTRLTVV.

This chain joins TRBV7-2 and TRBJ2-7, with TRBD1 as a possible D gene (5 bases). V was trimmed by 1 base and J by 3 bases, leaving 10 bases between them. The CDR3 runs 14 residues. The germline gives CDR1 SGHTA, CDR2 FQGNSA. CDR3 region: CASSLGRQSYEQYF. Written as DNA, the CDR3 is TGTGCCAGCAGCTTAGGTCGACAGAGCTACGAGCAGTACTTC.

The chain couples TRBV19 to TRBJ1-4; the D is unclear. V lost 4 bases and J lost 0, with 12 bases in between. CDR3 size: 16 residues. Germline V gene data show CDR1 as LNHDA and CDR2 as SQIVND (reference sequence). CDR3 protein: CASSRNSLSTNEKLFF. The DNA of the CDR3 is TGTGCCAGTAGTAGGAACAGTTTATCAACTAATGAAAAACTGTTTTTT.

This chain uses TRBV5-1 with TRBJ1-1, with D possibly matching TRBD1 (6 bases). CDR3 length equals 14 residues. Germline CDR1 reads SGHRS; CDR2 reads YFSETQ. V was clipped by 0 bases and J by 7 bases, with 13 bases between them. The CDR3 nucleotides read TGCGCCAGCAGCTTGGGTCATGGACAGAGTGAAGCTTTCTTT. Its protein product is CASSLGHGQSEAFF.

The chain employs TRBV28 and TRBJ1-5; D is unclear. V was clipped by 3 bases and J by 6 bases, with 6 bases between them. Germline V gene lookup returns CDR1 MDHEN and CDR2 SYDVKM. The CDR3 runs 12 residues. The CDR3 is CASSFAVQPQHF. In DNA form, the CDR3 reads TGTGCCAGCAGTTTTGCGGTTCAGCCCCAGCATTTT.

The chain carries TRBV5-6 and TRBJ2-3, with TRBD2 as a possible D gene (6 bases). In germline, CDR1 is SGHDT, CDR2 YYEEEE. Trimming shortened V by 5 bases and J by 3 bases, and 19 bases separated the two germline ends. The CDR3 consists of 16 residues. CDR3 sequence reads: CASSPGGGYHTDTQYF. For the CDR3, the DNA is TGTGCCAGCAGTCCCGGAGGAGGGTACCATACAGATACGCAGTATTTT.

This clone was detected once. The J gene is TRBJ2-1, the V gene TRBV28; 8 bases map to TRBD2. The CDR3 runs 15 residues. The germline CDR1 and CDR2 sequences are MDHEN and SYDVKM. Trimming cost V 6 bases and J 7 bases; bases outside gene matches: 11. The CDR3 DNA reads as TGTGCCAGCAGCCCACCCGGCGGGGGGCTTAATGAGCAGTTCTTC. As protein: CASSPPGGGLNEQFF.

J is TRBJ2-5 and V is TRBV6-1; 12 nucleotides match TRBD2. Germline CDR1 is MNHNS and CDR2 is SASEGT. The CDR3 is made up of 15 amino acids. Losses at the gene ends were 6 bases for V and 6 bases for J; bases not matched to a gene: 8. This CDR3 is CASRTLAGGLKTQYF. CDR3 nucleotide sequence: TGTGCCAGCAGAACACTAGCGGGGGGCCTAAAGACCCAGTACTTC.

This chain joins TRBV4-1 and TRBJ1-5; the D is unclear. The CDR3 has 14 residues. Germline CDR1 MGHRA, CDR2 YSYEKL. V was cut by 0 bases and J by 9 bases, with 12 bases left in between. CDR3 region: CASSQDTDIRPQHF. The CDR3 DNA reads as TGCGCCAGCAGCCAAGACACAGACATTAGGCCCCAGCATTTT.

The chain recombines TRBV7-2 with TRBJ2-7; 7 nucleotides align to TRBD1. V lost 5 bases, J lost 2 bases, and 9 bases stayed unmatched. The CDR3 sequence is 15 residues long. Germline CDR1 SGHTA, CDR2 FQGNSA. In DNA, the CDR3 is TGTGCCAGCAGCGAATCCCTAGGGGGCACCTACGAGCAGTACTTC. Translation gives CASSESLGGTYEQYF.

The chain joins TRBV12-2 to TRBJ1-5; whether TRBD1, the table's D call, matches the DNA was not checked. TRBV12-2 is given as a pseudogene. This CDR3 region has 16 residues. The CDR3 protein is CASRSPDRDGNQPQHF. The CDR3 nucleotides read TGTGCAAGTCGCTCACCGGACAGGGATGGCAATCAGCCCCAGCATTTT.

The chain couples TRBV27 to TRBJ1-3; 8 bases are shared with TRBD1. Germline lookup yields CDR1 MNHEY and CDR2 SMNVEV (reference sequence). There are 14 residues in the CDR3. V shed 6 bases, J shed 2 bases, and the junction held 3 bases outside the gene matches. CDR3 sequence: CASRKQGAGNTIYF. DNA of the CDR3: TGTGCCAGCAGAAAACAGGGGGCTGGAAACACCATATATTTT.

This clone was detected only a few times. The chain combines TRBV6-2 or TRBV6-3 with TRBJ2-2; tentatively, D is TRBD2 (6 bases). In germline, CDR1 is MNHEY, CDR2 SVGEGT. The CDR3 contains 13 residues. V lost 6 bases and J lost 9, with 14 bases in between. CDR3 residues: CASSINAGRELFF. The CDR3 DNA reads TGTGCCAGCAGCATTAACGCGGGGCGGGAGCTGTTTTTT.